The text below deals with one TCR beta chain. Its antigen is not known. Via MiXCR, TCRdb re-called the RT-PCR reads, giving one row per CDR3 protein. In the table there are hundreds of thousands of distinct CDR3 sequences, about 14% of which are singletons. This specimen belongs to a study of response to subunit inactivated influenza vaccine. Study outcomes and limitations: Authors suggested few new T cells are recruited by each seasonal influenza vaccination.

The origin of this receptor is a man aged 45-65 years who received an inactivated influenza vaccine. The input for sequencing was PBMCs from blood, taken 14 to 15 days before vaccination.

CDR3 DNA sequence: TGTGCCAGCAGCAGGGGACCGCCCTACAATGAGCAGTTCTTC. It translates to CASSRGPPYNEQFF. The chain employs TRBV6-2 or TRBV6-3 and TRBJ2-1; TRBD1 is a possible D gene (6 bases). In germline, CDR1 is MNHEY, CDR2 SVGEGT. The CDR3 extends over 14 amino acids. V dropped 6 bases and J dropped 2 bases, with 11 bases sitting between them.